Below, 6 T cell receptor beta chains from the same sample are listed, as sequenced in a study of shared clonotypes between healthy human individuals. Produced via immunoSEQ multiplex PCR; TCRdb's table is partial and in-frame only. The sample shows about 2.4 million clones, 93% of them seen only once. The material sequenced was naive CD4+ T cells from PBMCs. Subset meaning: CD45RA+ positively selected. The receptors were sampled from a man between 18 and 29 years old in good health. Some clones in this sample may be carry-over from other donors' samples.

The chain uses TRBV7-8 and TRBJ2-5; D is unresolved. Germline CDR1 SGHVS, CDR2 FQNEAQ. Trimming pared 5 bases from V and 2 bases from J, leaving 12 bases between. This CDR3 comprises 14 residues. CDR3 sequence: CASSKLMGQETQYF. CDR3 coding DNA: TGTGCCAGCAGCAAACTTATGGGGCAAGAGACCCAGTACTTC.

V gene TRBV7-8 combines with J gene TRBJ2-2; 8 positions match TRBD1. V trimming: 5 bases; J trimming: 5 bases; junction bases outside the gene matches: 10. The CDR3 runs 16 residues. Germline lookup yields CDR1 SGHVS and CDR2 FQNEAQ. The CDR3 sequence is CASSRRGQGLTGELFF. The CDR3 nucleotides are TGTGCCAGCAGCCGGAGAGGACAGGGTTTGACCGGGGAGCTGTTTTTT.

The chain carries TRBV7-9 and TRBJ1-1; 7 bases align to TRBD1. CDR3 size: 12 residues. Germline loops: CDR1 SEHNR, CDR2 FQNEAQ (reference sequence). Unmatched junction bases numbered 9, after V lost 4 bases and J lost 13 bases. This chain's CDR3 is CASSSSGTAGFF. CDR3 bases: TGTGCCAGCAGCTCCTCCGGGACAGCTGGTTTCTTT.

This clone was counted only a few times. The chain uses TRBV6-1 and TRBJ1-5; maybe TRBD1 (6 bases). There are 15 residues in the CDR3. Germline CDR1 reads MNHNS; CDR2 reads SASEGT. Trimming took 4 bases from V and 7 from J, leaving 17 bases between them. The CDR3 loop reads CASSGYRALGQPQHF. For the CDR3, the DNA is TGTGCCAGCAGTGGGTACAGGGCCCTGGGGCAGCCCCAGCATTTT.

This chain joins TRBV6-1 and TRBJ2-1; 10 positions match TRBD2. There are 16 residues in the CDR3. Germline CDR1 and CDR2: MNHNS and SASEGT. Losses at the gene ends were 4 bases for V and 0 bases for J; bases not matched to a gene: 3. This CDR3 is CASSGSSGSSYNEQFF. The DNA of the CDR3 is TGTGCCAGCAGTGGATCTAGCGGGAGCTCCTACAATGAGCAGTTCTTC.

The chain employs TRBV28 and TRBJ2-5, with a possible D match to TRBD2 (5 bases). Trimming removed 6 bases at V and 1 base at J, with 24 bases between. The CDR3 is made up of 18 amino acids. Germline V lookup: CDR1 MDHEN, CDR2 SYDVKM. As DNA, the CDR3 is TGTGCCAGCAGCCCCCCGGTAGTTCCCGGGGAAAGCCAAGAGACCCAGTACTTC. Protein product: CASSPPVVPGESQETQYF.